This TCR beta chain was captured in a study of blood T cell repertoires in COVID-19 (dated by TCRdb to about 2020). Turning to the overall study: Samples from collaborators originated in the United States, Italy and Spain and spanned both the acute and convalescent phases of COVID-19. The sample metadata nearly always contained a de-identified subject ID, COVID-19 status, age in years and sex. The material from the prospective study consisted of cDNA or gDNA derived from T cells, B-cell-depleted T cells, or PBMCs. The dataset comprised deeply sampled blood TCRbeta repertoires from subjects exposed to, actively infected with, or recovered from COVID-19. The samples were drawn from two sources: the first 160 participants of the ongoing ImmuneRACE study, and over 1,000 subjects contributed by 6 global collaborators. Where HLA class I and class II types were available, the types were taken from metadata supplied by the sample provider, not from assay-based typing. The repertoires were made available in a free public database intended to serve as a resource for research on the immune response to SARS-CoV-2.

Points on this clone: It lacks a known antigen. Base qualities are not at hand, and no much larger clone is one base apart.

General study outcomes and caveats: Clinical and demographic metadata were provided uncurated, with the amount varying by source and participant.

V ends up 5 bases short and J 9 bases short, with an unmatched junction base count of 8. CDR1 and CDR2 were assigned from the germline V gene (reference sequence) as SEHNR and FQNEAQ. The CDR3 numbers 14 residues from cysteine through phenylalanine. Only the CDR3 region is kept as DNA, spanning 42 bases read in frame from base 1. TCRbeta CDR3 regions were amplified from genomic DNA using the immunoSEQ Assay, a bias-controlled multiplex PCR. From the authors' description of their analysis: The number of nucleated cells in each sample was estimated by amplification of reference gene primers within the assay. To quantify the absolute abundance of each unique TCRbeta CDR3 rearrangement, sequence reads were collapsed and filtered. Productive Simpson clonality was computed per sample as the square root of Simpson's diversity index over productive rearrangements. In TCRdb, the immuneACCESS table is reduced to in-frame sequences with V and J assigned. These tables do not hold every clone; where another copy was compared, an unresolved V gene accounts for under half, and the others remain unexplained. V and J calls and clone size are those listed in that table; D and trimming were worked out from the DNA. Recorded for this sample are hundreds of thousands of clones; 70% to 90% of them occurred a single time. Clones ranked in the top ten supply around 1.4% of the sample.

Collaborating institutions collected whole blood in K2EDTA tubes following their own protocols. Collaborator samples were shipped for TCRbeta analysis as frozen whole blood, isolated PBMCs, or DNA extracted from either sample type. The sequence joins TRBV7-9 to TRBJ2-7, with 12 bases matching TRBD2. This TCR derives from a woman aged 25 to 39 with active or convalescent COVID-19. The sequenced sample consisted of peripheral blood. The DNA sequence is as follows: TGTGCCAGCAGCCAAACCGGACTAGCGGGGTTGCAGTACTTC. This translates into CASSQTGLAGLQYF.